One sample yielded the 20 T cell receptor beta chains listed below, sequenced in a study of blood T cells in healthy people across ages. Alongside a J-beta primer mix, a sample-barcoded 5' primer served in a second PCR lasting about 7 to 12 cycles. TCRdb recomputed calls from the 5' RACE reads with MiXCR, one row per CDR3 protein. The repertoire holds under 2 million distinct CDR3 sequences, with around 36% as singletons. The sequenced sample consisted of blood. The receptors were sampled from a woman in her thirties in good health.

The V and J genes are TRBV6-2 or TRBV6-3 and TRBJ1-2; D not resolved. This CDR3 spans 15 amino acids. The germline V and J ends were trimmed by 2 bases and 5 bases, with 15 bases remaining between them. Germline assignment: CDR1 MNHEY and CDR2 SVGEGT. As DNA, the CDR3 is TGTGCCAGCAGTTACGGTGAAATAAGTACATATGGCTACACCTTC. As protein: CASSYGEISTYGYTF.

The rearrangement links TRBV20-1 to TRBJ2-5, with TRBD2 matching over 7 bases. V lost 3 bases to trimming and J lost 5 bases; unmatched junction nucleotides: 9. The CDR3 length is 14 residues. CDR1 DFQATT and CDR2 SNEGSKA come from the germline V gene (reference sequence). CDR3 DNA: TGCAGTGCTAGTCTGGGAGGGCCGGAGGAGACCCAGTACTTC. Protein: CSASLGGPEETQYF.

As for this clonotype: At one boundary the junction diverges from the germline segment, which might be a read error. The chain carries TRBV20-1 and TRBJ1-1; TRBD1 is a possible D gene (6 bases). Looked up from germline, CDR1 is DFQATT and CDR2 is SNEGSKA (reference sequence). The CDR3 consists of 14 residues. CDR3 amino acids: CSARGQGIDTEAFF. In nucleotides, the CDR3 is TGCAGTGCGAGAGGGCAGGGGATCGACACTGAAGCTTTCTTT.

Only a few counts were recorded for this clonotype. The chain uses TRBV27 and TRBJ2-7; 10 nucleotides agree with TRBD1. The CDR3 has 15 residues. The germline V gene encodes CDR1 MNHEY and CDR2 SMNVEV (reference sequence). Trimming at V came to 9 bases and at J to 2 bases, leaving 10 bases not matched to a gene. The CDR3 coding sequence is TGTGCCAGTACGGGACAGGGGTTCGGCACCTACGAGCAGTACTTC. It encodes CASTGQGFGTYEQYF.

There are a few counts of this clonotype. The V gene is TRBV10-3, the J gene TRBJ1-5; possible D gene TRBD1, 6 bases. This CDR3 is built from 14 residues. Trimming took 4 bases from V and 6 from J, leaving 13 bases between them. The V gene's germline CDR1 is ENHRY and CDR2 SYGVKD. The CDR3, as DNA: TGTGCCATCAGTGCTGTGGAGGGGGGTCAGCCCCAGCATTTT. Its protein product is CAISAVEGGQPQHF.

This clonotype was recorded at least ten times. The chain couples TRBV20-1 to TRBJ2-7; TRBD2 might be the D (6 bases). Trimming removed 4 bases at V and 0 bases at J, with 22 bases between. The CDR3 has 17 amino acids. Germline CDR1 DFQATT, CDR2 SNEGSKA (reference sequence). CDR3 in amino acids: CSANAGLVMLSSYEQYF. Written as DNA, the CDR3 is TGCAGTGCTAACGCGGGACTCGTAATGCTTTCCTCCTACGAGCAGTACTTC.

This rearrangement joins TRBV6-6 to TRBJ2-1; D call uncertain. Germline V gene lookup returns CDR1 MNHNY and CDR2 SVGAGI (reference sequence). The V end was cut by 0 bases, the J end by 6 bases, with 6 bases between. The CDR3 is 13 amino acids. CDR3 amino acids: CASSYSIPNEQFF. For the CDR3, the DNA is TGTGCCAGCAGTTACTCGATTCCCAATGAGCAGTTCTTC.

The J gene is TRBJ2-2, the V gene TRBV7-9, with a weak D call TRBD1 (6 bases). The germline CDR1 and CDR2 sequences are SEHNR and FQNEAQ (reference sequence). Trimming stripped 5 bases from V and 0 bases from J, with 13 bases between. The CDR3 contains 16 residues. Here the CDR3 reads CASSGRPGANTGELFF. The CDR3 DNA reads TGTGCCAGCAGCGGACGCCCAGGGGCGAACACCGGGGAGCTGTTTTTT.

A few counts support this clonotype. V is TRBV5-1 and J is TRBJ2-3; 8 nucleotides align to TRBD2. J lost 5 bases, V lost 0 bases, and 11 bases had no gene match. This CDR3 comprises 17 residues. Germline CDR1 reads SGHRS; CDR2 reads YFSETQ. The CDR3, as DNA: TGCGCCAGCAGCTTGGCCGTAGGTAGCGGGACGGAAGATACGCAGTATTTT. As protein: CASSLAVGSGTEDTQYF.

The rearrangement links TRBV6-2 or TRBV6-3 to TRBJ2-7, with 8 bases lining up with TRBD2. The DNA end is a closer match to TRBJ2-5, so the J assignment may be wrong. Germline lookup yields CDR1 MNHEY and CDR2 SVGEGT. The CDR3 is made up of 15 amino acids. The CDR3 protein is CASRRSAGGAETQYF. In nucleotides, the CDR3 is TGTGCCAGCAGAAGATCGGCGGGAGGTGCGGAGACCCAGTACTTC.

J is TRBJ1-5 and V is TRBV10-3, with D uncertain. The CDR3 length is 12 residues. CDR1 is ENHRY and CDR2 is SYGVKD in the germline V gene. V lost 0 bases and J 11 bases, leaving 8 bases between the germline ends. The CDR3 region is CAISESASTQHF. The CDR3 coding sequence is TGTGCCATCAGTGAGTCGGCCTCAACCCAGCATTTT.

The chain joins TRBV7-2 to TRBJ2-6, with D maybe TRBD1 (5 bases). The germline V and J ends were trimmed by 5 bases and 0 bases, with 8 bases remaining between them. The length of the CDR3 is 15 residues. Germline loops: CDR1 SGHTA, CDR2 FQGNSA. CDR3 DNA: TGTGCCAGCAGCCTACAGGCCTCTGGGGCCAACGTCCTGACTTTC. Amino acid sequence: CASSLQASGANVLTF.

This clonotype was seen only a few times. V and J are TRBV6-1 and TRBJ1-6; D remains ambiguous. Germline V gene sequence: CDR1 MNHNS, CDR2 SASEGT. This CDR3 has 12 residues. Trimming stripped 2 bases from V and 11 bases from J, with 7 bases between. The CDR3 nucleotides read TGTGCCAGCAGTGAACAACACCCACCCCTCCACTTT. Encoded protein: CASSEQHPPLHF.

At least ten counts were recorded for this clonotype. The chain has TRBV10-3 and TRBJ1-2; no clear D. Trimming stripped 2 bases from V and 4 bases from J, with 8 bases between. Germline loops: CDR1 ENHRY, CDR2 SYGVKD. The CDR3 extends over 13 amino acids. In DNA, the CDR3 is TGTGCCATCAGTGAGGATGGTAGCTATGGCTACACCTTC. This gives the protein CAISEDGSYGYTF.

The J gene is TRBJ2-1, the V gene TRBV7-9, with D perhaps matching TRBD2 (6 bases). V lost 1 base and J lost 7, with 14 bases in between. Germline V gene sequence: CDR1 SEHNR, CDR2 FQNEAQ (reference sequence). The CDR3 has 15 amino acids. This chain's CDR3 is CASSLVAGTVNEQFF. The CDR3 DNA sequence: TGTGCCAGCAGCTTAGTGGCGGGGACGGTGAATGAGCAGTTCTTC.

V and J are TRBV3-1 and TRBJ2-1; D is undetermined. The germline V and J ends were trimmed by 3 bases and 8 bases, with 14 bases remaining between them. CDR1 and CDR2 from the germline V gene are LGHDT and YNNKEL (reference sequence). The CDR3 runs 14 residues. The CDR3 nucleotides read TGTGCCAGCAGCCAGGCCCCCAGATGGGATGAGCAGTTCTTC. Translated, it gives CASSQAPRWDEQFF.

The CDR3 DNA reads as TGTGCCTGGGACAGACAGGGGCCGGAGACCCAGTACTTC. Protein sequence: CAWDRQGPETQYF. The chain combines TRBV30 with TRBJ2-5, with 8 bases lining up with TRBD1. Per the germline V gene, CDR1 is GTSNPN and CDR2 is SVGIG (reference sequence). The CDR3 extends over 13 amino acids. V lost 5 bases, J lost 5 bases, and 7 bases stayed unmatched.

The chain couples TRBV5-1 to TRBJ2-2; tentative D call: TRBD2 (7 bases). The CDR3 has 18 amino acids. The germline V and J ends were trimmed by 4 bases and 2 bases, with 21 bases remaining between them. Germline CDR1 SGHRS, CDR2 YFSETQ. Here the CDR3 reads CASSRGLTGGPNTGELFF. CDR3 sequence (DNA): TGCGCCAGCAGCAGAGGACTAACCGGGGGGCCTAACACCGGGGAGCTGTTTTTT. Full variable domain (remainder filled in from reference TRBV5-1 and TRBJ2-2): KAGVTQTPRYLIKTRGQQVTLSCSPISGHRSVSWYQQTPGQGLQFLFEYFSETQRNKGNFPGRFSGRQFSNSRSEMNVSTLELGDSALYLCASSRGLTGGPNTGELFFGEGSRLTVL.

The sample holds a few counts of this clonotype. The V call is TRBV2, the J call TRBJ2-5; 9 nucleotides align to TRBD1. The J segment lost 5 bases and the V segment lost 3 bases, leaving 1 base of the junction unmatched. Germline CDR1 reads SNHLY; CDR2 reads FYNNEI. This CDR3 region has 13 residues. This CDR3 is CASSDGTGETQYF. DNA of the CDR3: TGTGCCAGCAGTGACGGGACAGGGGAGACCCAGTACTTC.

Only a few counts were recorded for this clonotype. This chain joins TRBV19 and TRBJ2-3; 8 positions match TRBD1. The CDR3 has 17 amino acids. Germline values: CDR1 LNHDA, CDR2 SQIVND (reference sequence). J was trimmed by 2 bases and V by 6 bases; bases with no gene match: 13. The CDR3, as DNA: TGTGCCAGTAGCCCCGGACAGGGAAACACTCCCACAGATACGCAGTATTTT. It yields the protein CASSPGQGNTPTDTQYF.